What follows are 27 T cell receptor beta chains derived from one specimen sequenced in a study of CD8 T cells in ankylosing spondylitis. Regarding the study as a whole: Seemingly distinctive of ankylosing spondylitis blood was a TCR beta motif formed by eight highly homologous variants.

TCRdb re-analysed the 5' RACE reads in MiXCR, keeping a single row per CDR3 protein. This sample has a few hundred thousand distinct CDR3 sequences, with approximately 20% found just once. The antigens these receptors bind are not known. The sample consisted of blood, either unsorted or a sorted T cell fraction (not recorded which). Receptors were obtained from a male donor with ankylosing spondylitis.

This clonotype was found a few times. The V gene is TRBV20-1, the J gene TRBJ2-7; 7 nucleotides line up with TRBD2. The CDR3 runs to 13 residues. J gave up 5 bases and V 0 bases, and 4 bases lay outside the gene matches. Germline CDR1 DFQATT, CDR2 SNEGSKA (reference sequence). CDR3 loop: CSARDGGGHEQYF. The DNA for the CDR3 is TGCAGTGCTAGAGATGGGGGAGGGCACGAGCAGTACTTC.

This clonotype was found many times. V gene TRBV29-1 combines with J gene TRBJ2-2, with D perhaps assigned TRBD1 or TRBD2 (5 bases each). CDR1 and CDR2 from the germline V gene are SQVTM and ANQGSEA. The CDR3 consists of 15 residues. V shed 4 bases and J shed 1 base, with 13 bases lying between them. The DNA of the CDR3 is TGCAGCGTTGGCCCCGAGGGGTGGAACACCGGGGAGCTGTTTTTT. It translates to CSVGPEGWNTGELFF.

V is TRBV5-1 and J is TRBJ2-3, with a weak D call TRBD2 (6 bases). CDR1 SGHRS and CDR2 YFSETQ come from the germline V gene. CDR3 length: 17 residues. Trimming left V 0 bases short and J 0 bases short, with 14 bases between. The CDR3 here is CASSLGVTSTSTDTQYF. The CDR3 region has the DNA TGCGCCAGCAGCTTGGGCGTAACTAGCACTAGCACAGATACGCAGTATTTT.

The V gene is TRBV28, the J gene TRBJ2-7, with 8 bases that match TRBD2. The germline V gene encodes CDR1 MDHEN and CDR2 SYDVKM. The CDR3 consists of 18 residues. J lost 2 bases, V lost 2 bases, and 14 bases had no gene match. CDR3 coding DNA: TGTGCCAGCAGTTTAATAGGTCTAGCGGGTGGCGGGCCCTACGAGCAGTACTTC. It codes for CASSLIGLAGGGPYEQYF.

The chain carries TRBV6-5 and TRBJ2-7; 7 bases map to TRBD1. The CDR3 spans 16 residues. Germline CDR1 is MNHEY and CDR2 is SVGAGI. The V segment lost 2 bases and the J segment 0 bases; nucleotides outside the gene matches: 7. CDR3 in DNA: TGTGCCAGCAGTTACAACCCACAGGGGAGCTCCTACGAGCAGTACTTC. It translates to CASSYNPQGSSYEQYF.

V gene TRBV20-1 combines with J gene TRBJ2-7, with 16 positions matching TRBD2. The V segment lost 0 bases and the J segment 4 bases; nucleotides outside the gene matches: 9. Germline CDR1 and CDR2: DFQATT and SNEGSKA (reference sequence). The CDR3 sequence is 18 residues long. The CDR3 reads CSARDQGLAGGPGYEQYF. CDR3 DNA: TGCAGTGCTAGAGACCAGGGACTAGCGGGAGGGCCCGGATACGAGCAGTACTTC.

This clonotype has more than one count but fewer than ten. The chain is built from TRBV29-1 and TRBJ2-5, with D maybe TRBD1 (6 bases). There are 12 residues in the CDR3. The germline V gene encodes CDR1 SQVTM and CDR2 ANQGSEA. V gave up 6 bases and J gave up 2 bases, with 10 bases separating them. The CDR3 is CSVKQGQETQYF. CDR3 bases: TGCAGCGTGAAACAGGGTCAAGAGACCCAGTACTTC.

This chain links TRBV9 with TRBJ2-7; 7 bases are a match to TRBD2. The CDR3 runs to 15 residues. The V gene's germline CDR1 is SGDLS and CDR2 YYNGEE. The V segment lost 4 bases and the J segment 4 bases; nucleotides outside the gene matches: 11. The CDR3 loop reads CASSPRGREPYEQYF. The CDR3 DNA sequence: TGTGCCAGCAGCCCCCGTGGGCGGGAGCCTTACGAGCAGTACTTC. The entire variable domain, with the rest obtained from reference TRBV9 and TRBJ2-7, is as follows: DSGVTQTPKHLITATGQRVTLRCSPRSGDLSVYWYQQSLDQGLQFLIQYYNGEERAKGNILERFSAQQFPDLHSELNLSSLELGDSALYFCASSPRGREPYEQYFGPGTRLTVT.

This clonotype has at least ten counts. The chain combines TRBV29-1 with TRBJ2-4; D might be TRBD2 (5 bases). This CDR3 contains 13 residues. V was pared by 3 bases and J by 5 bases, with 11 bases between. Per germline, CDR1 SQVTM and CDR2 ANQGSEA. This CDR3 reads CSVDAGSQNIQYF. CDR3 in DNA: TGCAGCGTTGATGCGGGCAGCCAAAACATTCAGTACTTC.

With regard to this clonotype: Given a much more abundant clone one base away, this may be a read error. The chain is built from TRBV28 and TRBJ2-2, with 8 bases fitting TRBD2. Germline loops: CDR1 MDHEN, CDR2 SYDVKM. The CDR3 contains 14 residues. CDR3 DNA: TGTGCCAGCATCCTGAGCGGGAGTCCCGGGGATCTGTTTTTT. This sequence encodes CASILSGSPGDLFF.

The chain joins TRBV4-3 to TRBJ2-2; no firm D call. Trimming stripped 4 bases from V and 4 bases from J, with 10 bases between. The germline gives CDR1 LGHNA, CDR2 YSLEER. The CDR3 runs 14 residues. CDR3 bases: TGCGCCAGCAGCCGTACACCCCTCACCGGGGAGCTGTTTTTT. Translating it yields CASSRTPLTGELFF.

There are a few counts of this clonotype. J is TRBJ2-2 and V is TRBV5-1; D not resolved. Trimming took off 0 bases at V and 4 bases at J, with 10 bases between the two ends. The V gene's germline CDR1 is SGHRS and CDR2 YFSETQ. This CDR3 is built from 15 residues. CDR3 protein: CASSLEGLPTGELFF. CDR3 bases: TGCGCCAGCAGCTTGGAAGGGTTGCCCACCGGGGAGCTGTTTTTT.

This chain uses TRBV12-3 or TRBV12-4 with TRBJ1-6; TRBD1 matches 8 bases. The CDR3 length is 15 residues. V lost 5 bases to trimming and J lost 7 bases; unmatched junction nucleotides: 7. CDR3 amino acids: CASSLRQGWNSPLHF. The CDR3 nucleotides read TGTGCCAGCAGTCTCCGACAGGGGTGGAATTCACCCCTCCACTTT.

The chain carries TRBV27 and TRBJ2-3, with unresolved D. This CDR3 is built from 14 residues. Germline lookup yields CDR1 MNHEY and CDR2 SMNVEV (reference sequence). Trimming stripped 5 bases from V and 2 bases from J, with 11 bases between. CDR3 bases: TGTGCCAGCAGTCAACCCGGGTTCACAGATACGCAGTATTTT. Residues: CASSQPGFTDTQYF.

CDR3 in amino acids: CASARPEGTYEQYF. CDR3 DNA sequence: TGCGCCAGCGCCCGACCGGAGGGTACCTACGAGCAGTACTTC. The V call is TRBV5-1, the J call TRBJ2-7; maybe TRBD2 (6 bases). V lost 7 bases and J 2 bases, leaving 16 bases between the germline ends. Germline lookup yields CDR1 SGHRS and CDR2 YFSETQ. The CDR3 runs 14 residues.

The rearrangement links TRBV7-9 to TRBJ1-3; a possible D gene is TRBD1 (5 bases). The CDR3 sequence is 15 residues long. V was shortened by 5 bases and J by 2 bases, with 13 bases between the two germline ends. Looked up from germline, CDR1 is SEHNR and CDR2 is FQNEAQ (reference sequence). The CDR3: CASSLPWGTGNTIYF. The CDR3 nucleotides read TGTGCCAGCAGCCTGCCGTGGGGGACTGGAAACACCATATATTTT.

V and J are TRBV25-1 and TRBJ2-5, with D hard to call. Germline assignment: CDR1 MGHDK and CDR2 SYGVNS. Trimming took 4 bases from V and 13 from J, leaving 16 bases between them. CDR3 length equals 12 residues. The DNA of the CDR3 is TGTGCCAGCAGTGGGCCGCCCCTTCCCTTGTACTTC. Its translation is CASSGPPLPLYF.

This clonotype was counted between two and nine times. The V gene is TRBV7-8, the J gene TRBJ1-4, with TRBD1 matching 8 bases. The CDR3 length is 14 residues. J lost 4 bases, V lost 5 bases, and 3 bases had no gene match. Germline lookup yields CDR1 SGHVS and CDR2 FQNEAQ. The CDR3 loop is CASSVGQDNEKLFF. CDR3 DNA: TGTGCCAGCAGCGTGGGACAGGATAATGAAAAACTGTTTTTT.

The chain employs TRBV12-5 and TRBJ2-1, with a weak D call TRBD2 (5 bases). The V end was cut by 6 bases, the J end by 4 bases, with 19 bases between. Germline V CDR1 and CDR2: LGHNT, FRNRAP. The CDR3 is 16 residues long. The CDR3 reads CASGFGTVTGYNEQFF. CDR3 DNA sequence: TGTGCTAGTGGCTTCGGAACCGTCACGGGGTACAATGAGCAGTTCTTC.

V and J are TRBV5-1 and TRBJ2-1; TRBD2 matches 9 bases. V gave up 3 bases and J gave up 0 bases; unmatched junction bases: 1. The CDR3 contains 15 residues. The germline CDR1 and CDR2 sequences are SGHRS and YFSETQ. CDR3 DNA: TGCGCCAGCAGCTATAGCGGGAGCTCCTACAATGAGCAGTTCTTC. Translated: CASSYSGSSYNEQFF.

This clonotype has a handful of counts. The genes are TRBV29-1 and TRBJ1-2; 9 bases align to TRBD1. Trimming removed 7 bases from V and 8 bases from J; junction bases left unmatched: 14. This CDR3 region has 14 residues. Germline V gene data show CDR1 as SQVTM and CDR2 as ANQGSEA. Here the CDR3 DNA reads TGCAGCGCGTCCCCGGGACAGGGACTGGGAGGCTACACCTTC. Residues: CSASPGQGLGGYTF.

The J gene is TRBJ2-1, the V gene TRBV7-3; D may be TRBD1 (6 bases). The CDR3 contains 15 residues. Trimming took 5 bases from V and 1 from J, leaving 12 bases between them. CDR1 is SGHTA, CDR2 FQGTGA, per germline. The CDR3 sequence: CASSASGVSYNEQFF. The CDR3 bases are TGTGCCAGCAGCGCCTCAGGGGTGTCCTACAATGAGCAGTTCTTC.

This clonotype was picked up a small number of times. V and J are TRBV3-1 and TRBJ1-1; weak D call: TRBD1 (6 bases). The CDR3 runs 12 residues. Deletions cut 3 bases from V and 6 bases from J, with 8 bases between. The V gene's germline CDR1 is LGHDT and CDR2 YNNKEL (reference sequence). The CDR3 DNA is TGTGCCAGCAGCCACACAGGGTCTGAAGCTTTCTTT. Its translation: CASSHTGSEAFF. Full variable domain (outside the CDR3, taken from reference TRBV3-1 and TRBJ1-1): DTAVSQTPKYLVTQMGNDKSIKCEQNLGHDTMYWYKQDSKKFLKIMFSYNNKELIINETVPNRFSPKSPDKAHLNLHINSLELGDSAVYFCASSHTGSEAFFGQGTRLTVV.

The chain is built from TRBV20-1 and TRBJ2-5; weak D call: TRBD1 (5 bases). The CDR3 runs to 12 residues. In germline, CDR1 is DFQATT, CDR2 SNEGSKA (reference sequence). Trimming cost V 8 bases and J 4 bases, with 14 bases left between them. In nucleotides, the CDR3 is TGCAGTCCGACCCGTAGGGGAGAGACCCAGTACTTC. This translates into CSPTRRGETQYF.

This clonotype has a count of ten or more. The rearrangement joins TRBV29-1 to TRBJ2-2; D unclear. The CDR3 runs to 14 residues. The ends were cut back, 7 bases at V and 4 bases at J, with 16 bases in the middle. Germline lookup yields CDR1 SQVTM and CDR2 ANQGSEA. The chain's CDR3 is CSALLPLITGELFF. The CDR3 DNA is TGCAGCGCCCTCCTCCCACTAATCACCGGGGAGCTGTTTTTT.

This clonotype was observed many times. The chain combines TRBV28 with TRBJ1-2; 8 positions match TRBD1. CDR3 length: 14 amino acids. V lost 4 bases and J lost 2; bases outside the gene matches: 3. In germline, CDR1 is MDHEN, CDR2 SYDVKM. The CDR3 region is CASSSTGGNYGYTF. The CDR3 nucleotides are TGTGCCAGCAGTTCTACAGGGGGGAACTATGGCTACACCTTC.

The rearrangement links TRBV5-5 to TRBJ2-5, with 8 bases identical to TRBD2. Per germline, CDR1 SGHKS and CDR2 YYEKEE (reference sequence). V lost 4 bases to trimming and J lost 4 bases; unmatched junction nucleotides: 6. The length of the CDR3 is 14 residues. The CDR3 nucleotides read TGTGCCAGCAGCCCGGGGGCGGGAGGAGAGACCCAGTACTTC. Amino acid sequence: CASSPGAGGETQYF.